This TCR beta chain was retrieved from a study of T cell responses to AZD1222 COVID-19 vaccine. Regarding the study as a whole: Repertoires were obtained solely post-peak T cell response.

Clones were read by immunoSEQ multiplex PCR, and TCRdb kept only the in-frame ones, dropping some. The sample consists of 140,000 to 150,000 clones, 80% to 90% of them appearing once. With regard to this clone: Its target is unknown.

Specimen: peripheral blood, collected on day 0 of AZD1222 vaccination. The TCR sequence derives from an adult in good health.

The chain's CDR3 is CASSLSTGRYGYTF. The CDR3 DNA follows: TGTGCCAGCAGCCTGTCGACAGGGAGATATGGCTACACCTTC. V and J are TRBV5-6 and TRBJ1-2; 7 positions agree with TRBD1. The CDR3 consists of 14 residues. The junction had 8 bases not matched to a gene; V was cut back by 4 bases and J by 5 bases. CDR1 SGHDT and CDR2 YYEEEE come from the germline V gene.